Each of the 9 T cell receptor beta chains below was sequenced from the same sample in a study of T cell responses to AZD1222 COVID-19 vaccine. Profiling relied on immunoSEQ multiplex PCR, and the TCRdb table lists in-frame clones only, not all of them. The data hold approximately 180,000 clones, with over 85% observed a single time. The source material was peripheral blood, sampled on day 0 of AZD1222 vaccination. The receptor set was obtained from an adult in good health.

This chain links TRBV7-9 with TRBJ1-1, with 9 bases identical to TRBD1. Germline trimming cut 5 bases from V and 4 bases from J; bases unmatched to any gene: 8. In germline, CDR1 is SEHNR, CDR2 FQNEAQ (reference sequence). The CDR3 covers 15 residues. CDR3 amino acids: CASSPEGTGTTEAFF. In nucleotides, the CDR3 is TGTGCCAGCAGCCCAGAAGGGACAGGGACCACTGAAGCTTTCTTT. The complete variable domain, with remaining parts taken from reference TRBV7-9 and TRBJ1-1, reads DTGVSQNPRHKITKRGQNVTFRCDPISEHNRLYWYRQTLGQGPEFLTYFQNEAQLEKSRLLSDRFSAERPKGSFSTLEIQRTEQGDSAMYLCASSPEGTGTTEAFFGQGTRLTVV.

V gene TRBV24-1 combines with J gene TRBJ2-1, with 11 nucleotides matching TRBD2. The germline gives CDR1 KGHDR, CDR2 SFDVKD. With 0 bases clipped from V and 6 bases from J, the junction kept 6 bases outside the gene matches. This CDR3 has 17 residues. The CDR3 DNA is TGTGCCACCAGTGATTTGTTAACTAGCGGGAGCGTCAATGAGCAGTTCTTC. Translated, it gives CATSDLLTSGSVNEQFF.

V is TRBV19 and J is TRBJ2-3; perhaps TRBD1 as D (6 bases). V gave up 2 bases and J gave up 2 bases, with 14 bases separating them. The germline CDR1 and CDR2 sequences are LNHDA and SQIVND (reference sequence). There are 16 residues in the CDR3. The CDR3 loop is CASSISPGHNTDTQYF. CDR3 DNA: TGTGCCAGTAGTATATCGCCGGGACATAACACAGATACGCAGTATTTT. Together with reference TRBV19 and TRBJ2-3, the CDR3 gives the full variable domain: DGGITQSPKYLFRKEGQNVTLSCEQNLNHDAMYWYRQDPGQGLRLIYYSQIVNDFQKGDIAEGYSVSREKKESFPLTVTSAQKNPTAFYLCASSISPGHNTDTQYFGPGTRLTVL.

This chain uses TRBV6-5 with TRBJ1-2; 10 bases line up with TRBD1. The CDR3 spans 13 residues. J was trimmed by 6 bases and V by 7 bases; bases with no gene match: 5. CDR1 and CDR2 (germline): MNHEY, SVGAGI. The CDR3 DNA is TGTGCCAGCAACTCCGGGACAGGGGATGGCTACACCTTC. This gives the protein CASNSGTGDGYTF.

The rearrangement joins TRBV29-1 to TRBJ2-6, with no clear D. V dropped 4 bases and J dropped 0 bases, with 10 bases sitting between them. The V gene's germline CDR1 is SQVTM and CDR2 ANQGSEA. This CDR3 spans 15 amino acids. Here the CDR3 reads CSVVSAVSGANVLTF. DNA for the CDR3: TGCAGCGTTGTTTCGGCAGTCTCTGGGGCCAACGTCCTGACTTTC.

The rearrangement joins TRBV7-9 to TRBJ1-1; no reliable D call. Trimming stripped 1 base from V and 6 bases from J, with 12 bases between. Germline CDR1 SEHNR, CDR2 FQNEAQ (reference sequence). This CDR3 has 14 residues. The CDR3 DNA reads as TGTGCCAGCAGCTTAGGACTGGACGGGCCTGAAGCTTTCTTT. Its protein is CASSLGLDGPEAFF.

CDR3 region: CAWSVGSSYNSPLHF. CDR3 bases: TGTGCCTGGAGTGTAGGGAGCTCCTATAATTCACCCCTCCACTTT. The chain carries TRBV30 and TRBJ1-6; D remains unclear. CDR1 is GTSNPN and CDR2 is SVGIG in the germline V gene (reference sequence). CDR3 length equals 15 residues. Trimming took 0 bases from V and 0 from J, leaving 6 bases between them.

J is TRBJ1-5 and V is TRBV5-6; D is undetermined. CDR1 SGHDT and CDR2 YYEEEE come from the germline V gene. V was clipped by 3 bases and J by 2 bases, with 15 bases between them. The CDR3 spans 16 residues. For the CDR3, the DNA is TGTGCCAGCAGCTCAACGGGTATTCGGGGCAATCAGCCCCAGCATTTT. Amino acid sequence: CASSSTGIRGNQPQHF.

J is TRBJ1-4 and V is TRBV6-5; D remains unclear. The V gene lost 6 bases and the J gene lost 5 bases, with 13 bases spanning the gap. From germline, CDR1 is MNHEY and CDR2 SVGAGI. CDR3 length: 14 amino acids. The CDR3 DNA is TGTGCCAGCAGGGGAGGAGGGTTCAATGAAAAACTGTTTTTT. It translates to CASRGGGFNEKLFF.